This TCR beta chain was captured in a study of early T cells in non-severe SARS-CoV-2 infection. Notes on the study in general: There was a bias toward anti-spike CD8 responses in VDJdb matching, which missed private and CD4 specificities.

Germline lookup yields CDR1 ENHRY and CDR2 SYGVKD. The CDR3 is 14 residues long. V gave up 2 bases and J gave up 7 bases; unmatched junction bases: 5. MiXCR, applied by TCRdb to the 5' RACE reads, yields one record per CDR3 protein. This sample yields tens of thousands of distinct CDR3 sequences, of which around 10% are seen a single time; 4% to 5.5% belongs to the top ten. The sample holds many counts of this clonotype. Its antigen is currently unknown. This chain connects TRBV10-3 to TRBJ2-1; 7 positions match TRBD2. The receptor comes from an adult who was a healthcare worker with PCR-confirmed SARS-CoV-2 infection or an uninfected control (not recorded which). The source material was whole blood. CDR3 sequence: CAISEAGVGNEQFF. The CDR3 region has the DNA TGTGCCATCAGTGAGGCGGGAGTAGGTAATGAGCAGTTCTTC.